The clone carrying this TCR beta chain was observed a few times. Generated by immunoSEQ multiplex PCR, the TCRdb table keeps only in-frame clones and is missing some. The data show roughly 370,000 clones, about 93% seen once. This entry belongs to a study of control samples from healthy donors and cancer patients. The V and J ends lost 0 bases and 2 bases respectively, with 2 bases between them. This CDR3 has 12 residues. CDR1 and CDR2 from the germline V gene are MNHNY and SVGAGI (reference sequence). The clonotype originates from a man in his forties with head and neck cancer. The sample was PBMCs. The genes are TRBV6-6 and TRBJ2-7, with D hard to call. CDR3 DNA: TGTGCCAGCAGTTACTCGACCTACGAGCAGTACTTC. This translates into CASSYSTYEQYF.